This T cell receptor beta chain comes out of a study of cytomegalovirus exposure and HLA in healthy donors. Vbeta (60) and Jbeta (13) primers were used in the PCR. Methods used by the authors: A follow-up analysis tallied about 88 million unique TCR beta chains, approximately 10 million shared. Repertoires were generated with immunoSEQ multiplex PCR, while TCRdb's copy carries only in-frame clones and drops some. From that table come the V and J calls and clone size; the DNA was used to work out D and trimming. The table includes 100,000 or so clones, more than 60% detected once. Each of the donors was a healthy bone marrow donor. This TCR came from a man under 40 in good health and CMV-seronegative. The sequencing sample was made of PBMCs.

Here the CDR3 DNA reads TGTGCCAGCAGCTATTTCGGTAGTAATGAGCAGTTCTTC. It translates to CASSYFGSNEQFF. The V and J genes are TRBV5-4 and TRBJ2-1, with no clear D. Germline lookup yields CDR1 SGHNT and CDR2 YYREEE (reference sequence). This CDR3 is built from 13 residues. Trimming took off 3 bases at V and 7 bases at J, with 11 bases between the two ends. Full variable domain (outside the CDR3, taken from reference TRBV5-4 and TRBJ2-1): ETGVTQSPTHLIKTRGQQVTLRCSSQSGHNTVSWYQQALGQGPQFIFQYYREEENGRGNFPPRFSGLQFPNYSSELNVNALELDDSALYLCASSYFGSNEQFFGPGTRLTVL.